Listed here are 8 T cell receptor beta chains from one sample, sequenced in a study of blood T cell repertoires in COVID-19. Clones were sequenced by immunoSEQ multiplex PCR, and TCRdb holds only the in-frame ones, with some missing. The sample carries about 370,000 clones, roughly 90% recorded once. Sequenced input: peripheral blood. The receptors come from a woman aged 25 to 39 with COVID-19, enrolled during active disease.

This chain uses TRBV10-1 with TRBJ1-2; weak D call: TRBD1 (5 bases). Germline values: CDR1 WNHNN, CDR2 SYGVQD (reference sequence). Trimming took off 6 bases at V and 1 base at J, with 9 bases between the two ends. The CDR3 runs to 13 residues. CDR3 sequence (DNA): TGCGCCAGCAGCGAAGACAGTAACTATGGCTACACCTTC. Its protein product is CASSEDSNYGYTF.

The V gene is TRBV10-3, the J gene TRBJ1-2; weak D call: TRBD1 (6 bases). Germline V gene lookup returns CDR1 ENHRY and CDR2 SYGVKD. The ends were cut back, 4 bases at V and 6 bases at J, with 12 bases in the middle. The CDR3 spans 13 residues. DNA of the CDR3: TGTGCCATCAGTGGGGGGCTGACCGATGGCTACACCTTC. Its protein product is CAISGGLTDGYTF.

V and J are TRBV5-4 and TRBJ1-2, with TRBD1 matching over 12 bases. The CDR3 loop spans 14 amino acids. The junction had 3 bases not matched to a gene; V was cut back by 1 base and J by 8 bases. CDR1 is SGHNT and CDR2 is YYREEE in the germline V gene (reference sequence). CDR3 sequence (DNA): TGTGCCAGCAGCTTGCAGGGGACAGGGGGCGGCTACACCTTC. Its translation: CASSLQGTGGGYTF. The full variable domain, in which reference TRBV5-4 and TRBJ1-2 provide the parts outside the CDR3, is ETGVTQSPTHLIKTRGQQVTLRCSSQSGHNTVSWYQQALGQGPQFIFQYYREEENGRGNFPPRFSGLQFPNYSSELNVNALELDDSALYLCASSLQGTGGGYTFGSGTRLTVV.

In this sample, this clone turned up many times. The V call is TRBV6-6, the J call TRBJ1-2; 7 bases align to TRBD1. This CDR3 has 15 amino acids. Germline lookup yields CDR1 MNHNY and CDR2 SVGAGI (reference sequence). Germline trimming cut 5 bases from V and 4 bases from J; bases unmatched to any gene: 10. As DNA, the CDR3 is TGTGCCAGCAGTGACCGACAGGGTGAGGTCTATGGCTACACCTTC. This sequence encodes CASSDRQGEVYGYTF.

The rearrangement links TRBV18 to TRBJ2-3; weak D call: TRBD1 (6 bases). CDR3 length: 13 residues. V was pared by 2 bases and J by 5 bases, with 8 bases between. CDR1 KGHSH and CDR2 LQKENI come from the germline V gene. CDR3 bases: TGTGCCAGCTCACCAAACAGGGTAGATACGCAGTATTTT. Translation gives CASSPNRVDTQYF.

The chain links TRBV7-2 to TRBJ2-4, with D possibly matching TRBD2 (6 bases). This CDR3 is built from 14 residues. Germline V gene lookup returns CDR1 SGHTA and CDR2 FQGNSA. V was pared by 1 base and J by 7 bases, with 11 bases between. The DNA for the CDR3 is TGTGCCAGCAGCTTAGACGTGGGAGGTAACATTCAGTACTTC. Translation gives CASSLDVGGNIQYF.

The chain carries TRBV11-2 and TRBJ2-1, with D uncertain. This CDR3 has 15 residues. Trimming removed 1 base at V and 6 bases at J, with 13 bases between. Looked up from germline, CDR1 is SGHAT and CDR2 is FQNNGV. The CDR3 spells CASSLVRLGGNEQFF. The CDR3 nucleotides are TGTGCCAGCAGCTTAGTCCGACTTGGTGGCAATGAGCAGTTCTTC.

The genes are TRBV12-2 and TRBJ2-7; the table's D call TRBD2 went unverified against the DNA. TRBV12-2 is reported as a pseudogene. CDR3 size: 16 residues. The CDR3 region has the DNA TGTGCAAGTCGCTTATTGCCGGGACTCATTAAGGCCGAGCAGTACGTC. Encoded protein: CASRLLPGLIKAEQYV.